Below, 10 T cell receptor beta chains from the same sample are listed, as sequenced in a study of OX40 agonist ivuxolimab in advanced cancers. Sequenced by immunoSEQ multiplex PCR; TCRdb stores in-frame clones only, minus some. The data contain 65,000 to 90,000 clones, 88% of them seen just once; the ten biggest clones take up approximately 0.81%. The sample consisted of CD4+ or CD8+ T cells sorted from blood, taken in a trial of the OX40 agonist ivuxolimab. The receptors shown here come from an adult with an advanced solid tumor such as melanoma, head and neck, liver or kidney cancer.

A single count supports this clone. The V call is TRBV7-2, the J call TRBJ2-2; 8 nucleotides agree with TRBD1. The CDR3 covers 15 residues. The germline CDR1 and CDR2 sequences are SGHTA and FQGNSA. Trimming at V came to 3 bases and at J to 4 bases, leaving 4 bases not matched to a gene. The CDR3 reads CASSFRGPGTGELFF. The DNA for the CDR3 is TGTGCCAGCAGCTTCAGGGGGCCCGGCACCGGGGAGCTGTTTTTT.

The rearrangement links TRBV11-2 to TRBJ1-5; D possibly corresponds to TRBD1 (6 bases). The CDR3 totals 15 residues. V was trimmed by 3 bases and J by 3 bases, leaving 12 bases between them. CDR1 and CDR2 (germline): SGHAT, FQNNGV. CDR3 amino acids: CASSFTGTINQPQHF. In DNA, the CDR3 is TGTGCCAGCAGCTTCACCGGGACAATCAATCAGCCCCAGCATTTT.

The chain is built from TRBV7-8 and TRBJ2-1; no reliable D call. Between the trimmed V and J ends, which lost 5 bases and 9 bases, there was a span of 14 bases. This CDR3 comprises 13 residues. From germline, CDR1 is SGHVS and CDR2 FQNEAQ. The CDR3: CASSGTSRIEQFF. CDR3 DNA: TGTGCCAGCAGCGGCACCAGCCGGATTGAGCAGTTCTTC. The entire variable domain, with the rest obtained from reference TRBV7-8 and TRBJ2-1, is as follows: GAGVSQSPRYKVAKRGQDVALRCDPISGHVSLFWYQQALGQGPEFLTYFQNEAQLDKSGLPSDRFFAERPEGSVSTLKIQRTQQEDSAVYLCASSGTSRIEQFFGPGTRLTVL.

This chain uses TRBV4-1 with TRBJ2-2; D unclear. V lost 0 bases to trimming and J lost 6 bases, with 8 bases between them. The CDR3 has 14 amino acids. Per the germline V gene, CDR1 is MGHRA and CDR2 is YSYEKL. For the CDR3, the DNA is TGCGCCAGCAGCCAAGAAATGGATTCCGGGGAGCTGTTTTTT. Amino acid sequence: CASSQEMDSGELFF.

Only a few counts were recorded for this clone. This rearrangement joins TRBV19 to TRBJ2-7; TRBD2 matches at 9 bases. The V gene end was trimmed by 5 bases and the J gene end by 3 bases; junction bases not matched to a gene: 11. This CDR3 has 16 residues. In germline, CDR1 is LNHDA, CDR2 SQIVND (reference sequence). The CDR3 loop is CASSLFMASGIYEQYF. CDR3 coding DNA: TGTGCCAGTAGTCTATTCATGGCTAGCGGGATCTACGAGCAGTACTTC. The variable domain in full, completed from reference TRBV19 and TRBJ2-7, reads DGGITQSPKYLFRKEGQNVTLSCEQNLNHDAMYWYRQDPGQGLRLIYYSQIVNDFQKGDIAEGYSVSREKKESFPLTVTSAQKNPTAFYLCASSLFMASGIYEQYFGPGTRLTVT.

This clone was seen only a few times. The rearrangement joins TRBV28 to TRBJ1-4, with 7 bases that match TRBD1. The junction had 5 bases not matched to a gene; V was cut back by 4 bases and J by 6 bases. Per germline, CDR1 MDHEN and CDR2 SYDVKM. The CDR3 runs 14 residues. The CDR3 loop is CASSSGGGDEKLFF. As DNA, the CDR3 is TGTGCCAGCAGTTCAGGGGGGGGAGATGAAAAACTGTTTTTT.

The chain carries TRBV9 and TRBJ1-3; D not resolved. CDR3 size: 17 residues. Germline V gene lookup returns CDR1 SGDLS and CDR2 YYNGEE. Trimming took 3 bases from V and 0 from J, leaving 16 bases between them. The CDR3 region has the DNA TGTGCCAGCAGCGCCGCCCCGGCCAGAACCTCTGGAAACACCATATATTTT. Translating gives CASSAAPARTSGNTIYF.

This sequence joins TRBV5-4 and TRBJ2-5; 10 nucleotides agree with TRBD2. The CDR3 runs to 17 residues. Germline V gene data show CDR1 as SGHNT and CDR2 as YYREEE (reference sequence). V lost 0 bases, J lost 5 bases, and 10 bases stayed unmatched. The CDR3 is CASSLELSGRAGETQYF. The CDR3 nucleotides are TGTGCCAGCAGCTTGGAGCTGAGCGGGAGGGCCGGGGAGACCCAGTACTTC.

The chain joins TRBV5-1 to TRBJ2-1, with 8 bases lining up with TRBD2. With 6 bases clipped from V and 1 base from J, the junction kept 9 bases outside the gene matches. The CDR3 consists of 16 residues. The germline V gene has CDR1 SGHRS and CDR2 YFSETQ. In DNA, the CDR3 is TGCGCCAGCACGGCGGGGGGCACCGGGTCCTACAATGAGCAGTTCTTC. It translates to CASTAGGTGSYNEQFF.

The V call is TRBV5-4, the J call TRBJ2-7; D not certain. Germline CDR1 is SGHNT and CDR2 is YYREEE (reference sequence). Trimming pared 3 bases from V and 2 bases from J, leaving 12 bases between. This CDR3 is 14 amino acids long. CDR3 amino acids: CASSSFSTAYEQYF. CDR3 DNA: TGTGCCAGCAGCTCCTTCTCGACTGCCTACGAGCAGTACTTC.